A single sample is the source of the 5 T cell receptor beta chains below, sequenced in a study of graft-versus-host responses after intestinal transplantation. Assay: immunoSEQ multiplex PCR; the TCRdb copy retains only in-frame clones and omits some. Seen here are around 100,000 clones, about 90% observed once, and the top ten hold around 1%. These receptors have no known antigen. The specimen was unstimulated CD4+ T cells sorted from spleen or lymph node cells, collected before transplant. Receptors originate from a human donor who was the organ donor for an intestinal transplant.

This chain joins TRBV18 and TRBJ2-7; 9 bases agree with TRBD1. The CDR3 is made up of 15 amino acids. V was clipped by 3 bases and J by 2 bases; unmatched bases: 5. Germline CDR1 reads KGHSH; CDR2 reads LQKENI. The CDR3 region has the DNA TGTGCCAGCTCACCTCGGACAGGGGCGACCTACGAGCAGTACTTC. Its translation: CASSPRTGATYEQYF.

The rearrangement links TRBV4-2 to TRBJ1-1; possibly TRBD1 for D (5 bases). This CDR3 contains 15 residues. The germline V gene has CDR1 LGHNA and CDR2 YNFKEQ. Trimming cost V 1 base and J 5 bases, with 14 bases left between them. CDR3 nucleotide sequence: TGTGCCAGCAGCCAAGGTGGCAGGGTGGGTACTGAAGCTTTCTTT. It translates to CASSQGGRVGTEAFF.

The rearrangement links TRBV11-2 to TRBJ2-3; D is perhaps TRBD1 or TRBD2 (6 bases each). Trimming cost V 3 bases and J 1 base, with 11 bases left between them. This CDR3 is built from 15 residues. Germline V gene data show CDR1 as SGHAT and CDR2 as FQNNGV. CDR3 coding DNA: TGTGCCAGCAGCTTTGGGGGGCGCGGCACAGATACGCAGTATTTT. Translation gives CASSFGGRGTDTQYF.

This clone was observed a handful of times. The chain uses TRBV6-1 and TRBJ1-1; the D is unclear. Germline lookup yields CDR1 MNHNS and CDR2 SASEGT. The CDR3 contains 14 residues. With 5 bases removed from V and 2 bases from J, the gap between germline ends came to 12 bases. The CDR3 bases are TGTGCCAGCAGTTCTCACACTAGTAACACTGAAGCTTTCTTT. Translated, it gives CASSSHTSNTEAFF.

The chain combines TRBV5-1 with TRBJ1-2; D gene uncertain. Germline-derived CDR1 and CDR2 are SGHRS and YFSETQ. CDR3 length equals 14 residues. Deletions cut 0 bases from V and 5 bases from J, with 11 bases between. The CDR3 reads CASSLGPGIYGYTF. The CDR3 nucleotides are TGCGCCAGCAGCTTGGGGCCCGGGATATATGGCTACACCTTC.